This T cell receptor beta chain is drawn from a study of blood T cell repertoires in COVID-19. This clone was observed a few times. Germline V lookup: CDR1 SGHRS, CDR2 YFSETQ. The V segment lost 4 bases and the J segment 0 bases; nucleotides outside the gene matches: 8. This CDR3 region has 16 residues. As originally analysed: Estimation of nucleated cell counts relied on the amplification of reference gene primers. The table came from immunoSEQ multiplex PCR; TCRdb's copy has only in-frame clones and leaves some out. V, J and clone size are taken as reported in that table, and D and trimming were inferred from the DNA itself. The data hold 450,000 to 500,000 clones, with 75% to 90% observed a single time.

The sequenced sample was PBMCs or T cells enriched from blood (not recorded which). J is TRBJ2-7 and V is TRBV5-1; the match to TRBD1 covers 9 bases. The receptor's source is a woman under 30 who had recovered from COVID-19. CDR3 sequence: CASSLWDRESSYEQYF. The CDR3 DNA sequence: TGCGCCAGCAGCCTTTGGGACAGGGAATCCTCCTACGAGCAGTACTTC.